This entry lists 30 T cell receptor beta chains sequenced from one sample in a study of beta chain features in type 1 diabetes. Every bit of the isolated RNA underwent reverse transcription, so sequencing read expressed TCRB transcripts. TCRdb's copy holds only in-frame clones and misses some; the assay was immunoSEQ multiplex PCR. The sample has around 250,000 clones, about 26% seen once; the top ten hold 4%. The material sequenced was central memory CD4+ T cells from blood. These receptors were collected from a man aged 30-40 years in good health.

This clone was counted between two and nine times. Other DNA sequences of this sample code for an identical CDR3. The rearrangement joins TRBV29-1 to TRBJ2-3; 8 bases are a match to TRBD2. The CDR3 is made up of 12 amino acids. V was clipped by 6 bases and J by 2 bases; unmatched bases: 1. Looked up from germline, CDR1 is SQVTM and CDR2 is ANQGSEA. CDR3 amino acids: CSVGGDTDTQYF. In nucleotides, the CDR3 is TGCAGCGTCGGGGGGGACACAGATACGCAGTATTTT.

The chain carries TRBV13 and TRBJ2-1; 7 nucleotides match TRBD2. The CDR3 has 16 residues. V gave up 5 bases and J gave up 0 bases; unmatched junction bases: 7. Germline loops: CDR1 PRHDT, CDR2 FYEKMQ (reference sequence). This chain's CDR3 is CASSDPAGSSYNEQFF. The CDR3 DNA reads TGTGCCAGCAGCGACCCAGCGGGGAGCTCCTACAATGAGCAGTTCTTC.

The table lists this clone with many counts. J is TRBJ2-3 and V is TRBV5-4; weak D call: TRBD1 (5 bases). The CDR3 contains 16 residues. With 2 bases removed from V and 2 bases from J, the gap between germline ends came to 15 bases. Germline CDR1 SGHNT, CDR2 YYREEE (reference sequence). The CDR3 loop reads CASSFPRGGPTDTQYF. CDR3 nucleotide sequence: TGTGCCAGCAGCTTCCCAAGGGGCGGCCCCACAGATACGCAGTATTTT.

The sample holds a few counts of this clone. The chain uses TRBV6-5 and TRBJ2-7; D unresolved. The germline V and J ends were trimmed by 4 bases and 3 bases, with 10 bases remaining between them. CDR3 length: 13 residues. CDR1 is MNHEY, CDR2 SVGAGI, per germline. CDR3 sequence (DNA): TGTGCCAGCAGTTCCTCGGACCGCTACGAGCAGTACTTC. Amino acids: CASSSSDRYEQYF.

The table lists this clone with a few counts. This chain connects TRBV5-4 to TRBJ2-7; no clear D gene. Germline CDR1 SGHNT, CDR2 YYREEE (reference sequence). This CDR3 is 13 amino acids long. Deletions cut 1 base from V and 2 bases from J, with 7 bases between. The DNA for the CDR3 is TGTGCCAGCAGCTTGTACGGAGCCTACGAGCAGTACTTC. Protein product: CASSLYGAYEQYF.

This clone was seen a few times. The genes are TRBV5-8 and TRBJ2-6; D might be TRBD1 (6 bases). This CDR3 is built from 15 residues. V lost 4 bases and J 2 bases, leaving 10 bases between the germline ends. Germline CDR1 and CDR2: SGHTS and YDEGEE. The CDR3 sequence: CASSLYRAGANVLTF. CDR3 bases: TGTGCCAGCAGCCTCTACAGGGCTGGGGCCAACGTCCTGACTTTC.

CDR3 sequence (DNA): TGTGCCAGCAGAAAAACAGGGTTTGTCTCAGATACGCAGTATTTT. This sequence encodes CASRKTGFVSDTQYF. The rearrangement joins TRBV11-2 to TRBJ2-3; D may be TRBD1 (6 bases). This CDR3 contains 15 residues. Trimming left V 6 bases short and J 4 bases short, with 17 bases between. CDR1 and CDR2 (germline): SGHAT, FQNNGV.

The rearrangement uses TRBV4-1 and TRBJ1-4; 9 nucleotides line up with TRBD1. The V and J ends lost 4 bases and 8 bases, in that order; junction bases with no gene match: 5. CDR1 MGHRA and CDR2 YSYEKL come from the germline V gene. CDR3 length: 14 residues. The CDR3 here is CASSPGQGEEKLFF. The DNA of the CDR3 is TGCGCCAGCAGCCCGGGACAGGGAGAGGAAAAACTGTTTTTT.

The chain employs TRBV14 and TRBJ2-7, with TRBD2 identical over 7 bases. This CDR3 has 15 amino acids. Germline V lookup: CDR1 SGHDN, CDR2 FVKESK. J was trimmed by 0 bases and V by 0 bases; bases with no gene match: 2. CDR3 in DNA: TGTGCCAGCAGCCAAGAAGGCGGGAGCTCCTACGAGCAGTACTTC. Protein sequence: CASSQEGGSSYEQYF.

This clone was observed a few times. The V gene is TRBV5-6, the J gene TRBJ1-2, with D unclear. This CDR3 spans 14 amino acids. Germline CDR1 is SGHDT and CDR2 is YYEEEE. The germline V and J ends were trimmed by 2 bases and 4 bases, with 12 bases remaining between them. CDR3 in amino acids: CASSLGRSGYGYTF. The CDR3 region has the DNA TGTGCCAGCAGCTTAGGAAGGTCTGGCTATGGCTACACCTTC.

This chain joins TRBV25-1 and TRBJ2-2, with 9 bases lining up with TRBD1. J was trimmed by 5 bases and V by 5 bases; bases with no gene match: 9. In germline, CDR1 is MGHDK, CDR2 SYGVNS. The CDR3 has 16 residues. CDR3 amino acids: CASSLPGTGRTGELFF. As DNA, the CDR3 is TGTGCCAGCAGTTTGCCCGGGACAGGGAGGACCGGGGAGCTGTTTTTT.

The chain carries TRBV7-8 and TRBJ2-3, with 8 bases lining up with TRBD2. CDR1 and CDR2 from the germline V gene are SGHVS and FQNEAQ. The CDR3 has 17 amino acids. V trimming: 1 base; J trimming: 0 bases; junction bases outside the gene matches: 6. The CDR3 bases are TGTGCCAGCAGCTTAGAAGGTAGCGGGATTAGCACAGATACGCAGTATTTT. Its translation is CASSLEGSGISTDTQYF. The variable domain in full, completed from reference TRBV7-8 and TRBJ2-3, reads GAGVSQSPRYKVAKRGQDVALRCDPISGHVSLFWYQQALGQGPEFLTYFQNEAQLDKSGLPSDRFFAERPEGSVSTLKIQRTQQEDSAVYLCASSLEGSGISTDTQYFGPGTRLTVL.

The J gene is TRBJ1-1, the V gene TRBV18; 7 bases are a match to TRBD1. Germline CDR1 reads KGHSH; CDR2 reads LQKENI. J gave up 0 bases and V 2 bases, and 6 bases lay outside the gene matches. The CDR3 has 16 amino acids. The CDR3 region is CASSPNGQDLNTEAFF. CDR3 bases: TGTGCCAGCTCACCAAATGGACAGGATTTGAACACTGAAGCTTTCTTT.

With respect to this clone: One base away lies a much larger clone, so this may be a sequencing read error. V and J are TRBV2 and TRBJ2-7; D is undetermined. The ends were cut back, 6 bases at V and 3 bases at J, with 6 bases in the middle. CDR3 size: 11 residues. CDR1 and CDR2 from the germline V gene are SNHLY and FYNNEI. The DNA for the CDR3 is TGTGCCAGCAGCCAGAACTACGAGCAGTACTTC. Translating gives CASSQNYEQYF.

The chain joins TRBV7-8 to TRBJ2-3, with TRBD2 as a possible D gene (5 bases). The CDR3 consists of 13 residues. The V and J ends lost 5 bases and 3 bases respectively, with 9 bases between them. The V gene's germline CDR1 is SGHVS and CDR2 FQNEAQ. CDR3 in amino acids: CASSHGRTDTQYF. CDR3 coding DNA: TGTGCCAGCAGCCATGGGAGAACAGATACGCAGTATTTT.

The chain recombines TRBV29-1 with TRBJ1-1; D call uncertain. Between the trimmed V and J ends, which lost 4 bases and 0 bases, there was a span of 6 bases. The CDR3 runs 12 residues. The germline V gene encodes CDR1 SQVTM and CDR2 ANQGSEA. In nucleotides, the CDR3 is TGCAGCGTTGTGCGGATGAACACTGAAGCTTTCTTT. Amino acid sequence: CSVVRMNTEAFF.

There are a few counts of this clone. This chain connects TRBV7-2 to TRBJ2-7; possible D gene TRBD1, 6 bases. Trimming shortened V by 5 bases and J by 6 bases, and 14 bases separated the two germline ends. This CDR3 has 13 residues. Per the germline V gene, CDR1 is SGHTA and CDR2 is FQGNSA. CDR3 bases: TGTGCCAGCAGCCCCCGAAAAGGGGGCGAGCAGTACTTC. This translates into CASSPRKGGEQYF.

The chain links TRBV9 to TRBJ1-3, with D uncertain. The V and J ends lost 4 bases and 2 bases respectively, with 13 bases between them. The CDR3 is 15 residues long. Germline assignment: CDR1 SGDLS and CDR2 YYNGEE. The CDR3 protein is CASSPRAGTGNTIYF. CDR3 DNA sequence: TGTGCCAGCAGCCCCCGGGCGGGGACTGGAAACACCATATATTTT.

The chain joins TRBV5-1 to TRBJ2-3; D possibly corresponds to TRBD1 (6 bases). Trimming stripped 2 bases from V and 9 bases from J, with 19 bases between. Germline CDR1 SGHRS, CDR2 YFSETQ. CDR3 length: 15 amino acids. The CDR3 loop reads CASSFNRVQEDTQYF. DNA for the CDR3: TGCGCCAGCAGCTTCAACAGGGTTCAGGAAGACACGCAGTATTTT.

This clone appeared a few times. This likely traces to a read error, being one base from a far larger clone. The chain is built from TRBV30 and TRBJ1-2, with D uncertain. The CDR3 is 12 amino acids. From germline, CDR1 is GTSNPN and CDR2 SVGIG (reference sequence). The CDR3 bases are TGTGCCTGGAGTGTAAGGTTCTATAGCTACACCTTC. It yields the protein CAWSVRFYSYTF.

This clone has ten or more counts. Other DNA variants within this sample encode the same CDR3. The rearrangement joins TRBV19 to TRBJ2-5; 8 nucleotides match TRBD1. The germline V gene encodes CDR1 LNHDA and CDR2 SQIVND (reference sequence). Trimming took 3 bases from V and 5 from J; bases not matched to a gene: 5. The CDR3 loop spans 14 amino acids. In DNA, the CDR3 is TGTGCCAGTAGTATTGGACAGGGTGCGGAGACCCAGTACTTC. Translating gives CASSIGQGAETQYF.

This clone occurred many times. This same CDR3 is encoded by further DNA sequences in the sample. CDR3 nucleotides: TGTGCCAGCACCGCCGGGACAGGGGGGGTTCAGCCCCAGCATTTT. This encodes CASTAGTGGVQPQHF. The chain couples TRBV7-9 to TRBJ1-5; 11 nucleotides align to TRBD1. V lost 7 bases, J lost 6 bases, and 8 bases stayed unmatched. The CDR3 has 15 residues. Germline assignment: CDR1 SEHNR and CDR2 FQNEAQ (reference sequence).

This clone was observed a handful of times. This chain joins TRBV29-1 and TRBJ2-4, with TRBD2 matching 7 bases. The CDR3 has 13 residues. J lost 8 bases, V lost 8 bases, and 12 bases had no gene match. Germline assignment: CDR1 SQVTM and CDR2 ANQGSEA. For the CDR3, the DNA is TGCAGCTCCATGGGGGAGGGCAGAGACATTCAGTACTTC. Encoded protein: CSSMGEGRDIQYF.

This clone was picked up a small number of times. The chain links TRBV6-6 to TRBJ2-7; D ambiguous. Germline CDR1 reads MNHNY; CDR2 reads SVGAGI (reference sequence). The CDR3 has 13 amino acids. V dropped 7 bases and J dropped 2 bases, with 12 bases sitting between them. CDR3 bases: TGTGCCAGCACCCCGGACGGAACCTACGAGCAGTACTTC. Translation gives CASTPDGTYEQYF.

A single count supports this clone. The gene calls are TRBV5-6 and TRBJ1-1; no reliable D call. V was clipped by 0 bases and J by 5 bases, with 14 bases between them. CDR1 and CDR2 from the germline V gene are SGHDT and YYEEEE. The CDR3 runs 15 residues. CDR3: CASSLEVRRETEAFF. The CDR3 coding sequence is TGTGCCAGCAGCTTGGAAGTCCGTCGGGAGACTGAAGCTTTCTTT.

This clone was seen many times. The chain has TRBV23-1 and TRBJ2-1; D possibly corresponds to TRBD2 (5 bases). TRBV23-1 is reported as an ORF; its role is uncertain. CDR3 length: 13 amino acids. V lost 6 bases, J lost 3 bases, and 9 bases lay in between. The CDR3 DNA reads TGCGCCAGCAGGGGAGAGGGCTACAATGAGCAGTTCTTC. Translated: CASRGEGYNEQFF.

The rearrangement links TRBV6-5 to TRBJ2-2, with D unclear. With 6 bases removed from V and 4 bases from J, the gap between germline ends came to 9 bases. The CDR3 sequence is 13 residues long. The germline V gene encodes CDR1 MNHEY and CDR2 SVGAGI. Here the CDR3 reads CASSPVSTGELFF. For the CDR3, the DNA is TGTGCCAGCAGCCCCGTTAGCACCGGGGAGCTGTTTTTT.

The chain combines TRBV29-1 with TRBJ1-1; D not resolved. Germline CDR1 SQVTM, CDR2 ANQGSEA. The CDR3 loop spans 13 amino acids. V gave up 4 bases and J gave up 2 bases, with 11 bases separating them. As DNA, the CDR3 is TGCAGCGTTGTGGGCAGCCCTAACACTGAAGCTTTCTTT. Translation: CSVVGSPNTEAFF. The entire variable domain, with the rest obtained from reference TRBV29-1 and TRBJ1-1, is as follows: SAVISQKPSRDICQRGTSLTIQCQVDSQVTMMFWYRQQPGQSLTLIATANQGSEATYESGFVIDKFPISRPNLTFSTLTVSNMSPEDSSIYLCSVVGSPNTEAFFGQGTRLTVV.

This clone was counted between two and nine times. The V and J genes are TRBV28 and TRBJ2-6; D remains unclear. The CDR3 has 14 amino acids. V lost 2 bases and J 2 bases, leaving 4 bases between the germline ends. Germline V gene data show CDR1 as MDHEN and CDR2 as SYDVKM. For the CDR3, the DNA is TGTGCCAGCAGTTTAGGGGCTGGGGCCAACGTCCTGACTTTC. Its protein product is CASSLGAGANVLTF.

This clone was observed a handful of times. The chain couples TRBV6-1 to TRBJ1-1; D gene uncertain. Germline CDR1 reads MNHNS; CDR2 reads SASEGT. This CDR3 contains 11 residues. Trimming pared 3 bases from V and 7 bases from J, leaving 6 bases between. The CDR3 DNA reads as TGTGCCAGCAGTGACGCGAGTGAAGCTTTCTTT. The encoded protein is CASSDASEAFF.